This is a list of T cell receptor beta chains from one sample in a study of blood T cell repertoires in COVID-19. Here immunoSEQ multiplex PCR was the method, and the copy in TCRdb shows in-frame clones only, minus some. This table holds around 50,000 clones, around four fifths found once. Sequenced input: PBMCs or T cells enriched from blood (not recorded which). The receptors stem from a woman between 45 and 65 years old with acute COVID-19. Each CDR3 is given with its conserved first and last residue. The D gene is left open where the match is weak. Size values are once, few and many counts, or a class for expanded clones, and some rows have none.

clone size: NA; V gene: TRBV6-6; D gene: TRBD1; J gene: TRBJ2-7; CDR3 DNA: TGTGCCAGCAGGGGGAATCGAATATTGGACAGGGAGCAGTACTTC; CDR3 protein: CASRGNRILDREQYF
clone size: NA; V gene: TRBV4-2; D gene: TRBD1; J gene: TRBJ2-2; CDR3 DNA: TGTGCCAGCAGCCTTCGTGACAGGGATTCCGGGGAGCTGTTTTTT; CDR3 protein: CASSLRDRDSGELFF
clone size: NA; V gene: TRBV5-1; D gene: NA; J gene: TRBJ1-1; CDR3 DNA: TGCGCCAGCAGCTTGCGGTGGAGTCAGGGCAGCCGCGGCACTGAAGCTTTCTTT; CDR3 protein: CASSLRWSQGSRGTEAFF
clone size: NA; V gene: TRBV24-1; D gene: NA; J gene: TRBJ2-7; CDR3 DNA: TGTGCCACCAGTGACACTAATACAGGGACGTACGGCGAGCAGTACTTC; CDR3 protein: CATSDTNTGTYGEQYF
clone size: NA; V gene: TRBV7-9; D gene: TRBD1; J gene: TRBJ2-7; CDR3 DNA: TGTGCCAGCAGCTTAATTCTGGACAGGGACGAGCAGTACTTC; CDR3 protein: CASSLILDRDEQYF
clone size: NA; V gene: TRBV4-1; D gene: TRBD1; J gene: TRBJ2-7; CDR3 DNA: TGCGCCAGCAGCCGCGCTCCGGGACAGGTGCTTGAGCAGTACTTC; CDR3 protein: CASSRAPGQVLEQYF
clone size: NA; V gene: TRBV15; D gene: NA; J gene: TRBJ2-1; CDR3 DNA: TGTGCCACCAGCAGAGACCGAGACTCCTACAATGAGCAGTTCTTC; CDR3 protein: CATSRDRDSYNEQFF
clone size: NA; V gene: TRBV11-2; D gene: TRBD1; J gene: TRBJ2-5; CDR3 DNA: TGTGCCAGCAGCTCGACAGGGCTCCAAGAGACCCAGTACTTC; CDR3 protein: CASSSTGLQETQYF
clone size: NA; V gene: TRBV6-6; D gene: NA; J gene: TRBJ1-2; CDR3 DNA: TGTGCCAGCAGCCTGGACAGCGACTATGGCTACACCTTC; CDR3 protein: CASSLDSDYGYTF
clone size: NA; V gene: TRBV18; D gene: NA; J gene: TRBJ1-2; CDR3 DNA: TGTGCCACTACAGGATTAGCTAACTATGGCTACACCTTC; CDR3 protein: CATTGLANYGYTF
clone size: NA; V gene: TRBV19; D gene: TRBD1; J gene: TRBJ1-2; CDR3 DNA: TGTGCCAGTAGTATGAGGGACAGGGGCCGAAGTACCTTC; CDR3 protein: CASSMRDRGRSTF
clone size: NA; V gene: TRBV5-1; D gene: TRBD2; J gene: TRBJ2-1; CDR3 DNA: TGCGCCAGCAGCTCGCCCGGACTAGCGGGGGTAGGTGAGCAGTTCTTC; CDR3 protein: CASSSPGLAGVGEQFF
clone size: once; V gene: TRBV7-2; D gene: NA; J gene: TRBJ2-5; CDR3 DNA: TGTGCCAGCAACCCAGGGGCTATTTACCAAGAGACCCAGTACTTC; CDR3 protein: CASNPGAIYQETQYF
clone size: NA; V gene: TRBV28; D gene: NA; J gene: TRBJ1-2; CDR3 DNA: TGTGCCAGCAGTTTAACAGGGAGCTATGGCTACACCTTC; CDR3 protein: CASSLTGSYGYTF
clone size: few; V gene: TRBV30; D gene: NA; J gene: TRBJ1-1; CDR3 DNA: TGTGCCTGGCAGGGGAACACTGAAGCTTTCTTT; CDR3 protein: CAWQGNTEAFF
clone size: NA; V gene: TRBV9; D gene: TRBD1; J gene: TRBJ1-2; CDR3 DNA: TGTGCCAGCACCCGACAGGGAAACTATGGCTACACCTTC; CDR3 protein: CASTRQGNYGYTF
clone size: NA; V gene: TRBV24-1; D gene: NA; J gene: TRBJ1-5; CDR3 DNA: TGTGCCACCAGTGGGGCAGGGAATCAGCCCCAGCATTTT; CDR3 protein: CATSGAGNQPQHF
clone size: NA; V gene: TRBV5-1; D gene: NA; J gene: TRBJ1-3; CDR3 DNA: TGCGCCAGCAGCTTGGGTGTTGGACAAACCAAGGAAAACACCATATATTTT; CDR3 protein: CASSLGVGQTKENTIYF
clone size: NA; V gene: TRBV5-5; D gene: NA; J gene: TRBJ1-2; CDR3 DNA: TGTGCCAGCAGGGGCGACGAGGGCTACACCTTC; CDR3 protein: CASRGDEGYTF
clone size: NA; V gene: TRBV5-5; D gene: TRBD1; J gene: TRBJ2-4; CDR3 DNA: TGTGCCAGCAGCTTGGGACAGGGCAAAAACATTCAGTACTTC; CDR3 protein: CASSLGQGKNIQYF
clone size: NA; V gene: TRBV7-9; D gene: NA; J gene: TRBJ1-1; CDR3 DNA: TGTGCCAGCAGCTTGAAACAGACCACTGAAGCTTTCTTT; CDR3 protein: CASSLKQTTEAFF
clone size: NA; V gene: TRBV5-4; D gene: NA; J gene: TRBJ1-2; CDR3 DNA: TGTGCCAGCAGCTTGGTTACAGGGAACTATGGCTACACCTTC; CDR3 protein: CASSLVTGNYGYTF
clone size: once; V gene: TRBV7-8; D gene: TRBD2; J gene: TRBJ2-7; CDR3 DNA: TGTGCCAGCAGCTTAGCGCGGGGGACCTCCTACGAGCAGTACTTC; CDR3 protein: CASSLARGTSYEQYF
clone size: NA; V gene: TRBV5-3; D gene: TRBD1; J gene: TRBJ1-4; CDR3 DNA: TGTGCCCTTGTCAGGGGGCATATGATTTCTAATGAAAAACTGTTTTTT; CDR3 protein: CALVRGHMISNEKLFF
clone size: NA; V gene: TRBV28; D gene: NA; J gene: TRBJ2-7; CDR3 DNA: TGTGCCAGCAGCCTACAGGGACGCGGGCCCTACGAGCAGTACTTC; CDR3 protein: CASSLQGRGPYEQYF
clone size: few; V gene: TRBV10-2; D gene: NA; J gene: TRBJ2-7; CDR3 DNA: TGCGCCAGCTCGCCGGCCGGAGGCTACGAGCAGTACTTC; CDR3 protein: CASSPAGGYEQYF
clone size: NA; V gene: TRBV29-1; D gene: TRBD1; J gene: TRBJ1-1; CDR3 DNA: TGCAGCGTTCAGGGGGAATACACTGAAGCTTTCTTT; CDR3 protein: CSVQGEYTEAFF
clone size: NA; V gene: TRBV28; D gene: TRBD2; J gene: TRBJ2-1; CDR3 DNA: TGTGCCAGCAGTTTAGACCCGAACGGGGGGGCCTACAATGAGCAGTTCTTC; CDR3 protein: CASSLDPNGGAYNEQFF
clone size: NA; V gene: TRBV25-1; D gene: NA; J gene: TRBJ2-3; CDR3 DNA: TGTGCCAGCAGTGAATCGAGTACAGATACGCAGTATTTT; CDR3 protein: CASSESSTDTQYF
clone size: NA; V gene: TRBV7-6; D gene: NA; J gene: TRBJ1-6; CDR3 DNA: TGTGCCAGCAGCCGCGGGACGGCCGATGGTTATAATTCACCCCTCCACTTT; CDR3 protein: CASSRGTADGYNSPLHF
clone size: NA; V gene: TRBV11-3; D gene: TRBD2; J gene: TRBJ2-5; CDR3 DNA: TGTGCCAGCGTCGCGGGGGGTAACCAAGAGACCCAGTACTTC; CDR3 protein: CASVAGGNQETQYF
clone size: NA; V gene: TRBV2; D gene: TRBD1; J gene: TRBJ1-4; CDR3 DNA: TGTGCCAGCAGGAACGTGGGACAGGGCGGTGAAAAACTGTTTTTT; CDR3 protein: CASRNVGQGGEKLFF